These 8 T cell receptor beta chains were all obtained from the same sample, sequenced in a study of shared clonotypes between healthy human individuals. The method was immunoSEQ multiplex PCR; TCRdb's version includes in-frame clones alone and lacks a portion of them. The sample has around 530,000 clones, just over 75% seen once. Specimen: PBMCs. The receptors were gathered from a woman aged 40 to 49 in good health. Some clones in this sample may be carry-over from other donors' samples.

The V call is TRBV25-1, the J call TRBJ2-7; 11 bases align to TRBD2. Unmatched junction bases numbered 5, after V lost 3 bases and J lost 4 bases. CDR1 MGHDK and CDR2 SYGVNS come from the germline V gene. This CDR3 comprises 15 residues. The CDR3 DNA reads TGTGCCAGCAGTGAGAGGACTAGCGGGTTATACGAGCAGTACTTC. This encodes CASSERTSGLYEQYF.

This clone has just a few counts. The chain has TRBV5-4 and TRBJ1-1; maybe TRBD1 (6 bases). V was trimmed by 4 bases and J by 8 bases, leaving 15 bases between them. The CDR3 contains 13 residues. Germline lookup yields CDR1 SGHNT and CDR2 YYREEE (reference sequence). As DNA, the CDR3 is TGTGCCAGCAGCCCATGGGGCAGGGGCGAAGCTTTCTTT. Protein: CASSPWGRGEAFF.

V and J are TRBV5-1 and TRBJ2-3, with D uncertain. The CDR3 totals 13 residues. V was cut by 4 bases and J by 3 bases, with 9 bases left in between. CDR1 SGHRS and CDR2 YFSETQ come from the germline V gene. CDR3 amino acids: CASSLPPTDTQYF. CDR3 bases: TGCGCCAGCAGCCTTCCGCCGACAGATACGCAGTATTTT. Full variable domain (rest looked up from reference TRBV5-1 and TRBJ2-3): KAGVTQTPRYLIKTRGQQVTLSCSPISGHRSVSWYQQTPGQGLQFLFEYFSETQRNKGNFPGRFSGRQFSNSRSEMNVSTLELGDSALYLCASSLPPTDTQYFGPGTRLTVL.

As regards this clone: Other DNA sequences in this sample translate to the same CDR3. V and J are TRBV5-4 and TRBJ1-1; the D is unclear. Trimming stripped 3 bases from V and 4 bases from J, with 16 bases between. CDR1 and CDR2 (germline): SGHNT, YYREEE (reference sequence). CDR3 size: 15 residues. This CDR3 is CASSSLNSGSTEAFF. The CDR3 DNA is TGTGCCAGCAGCTCCCTTAACTCCGGCAGCACTGAAGCTTTCTTT.

The chain joins TRBV19 to TRBJ1-2; weak D call: TRBD1 (5 bases). The CDR3 spans 17 residues. CDR1 and CDR2 (germline): LNHDA, SQIVND (reference sequence). V was pared by 2 bases and J by 3 bases, with 19 bases between. CDR3 residues: CASSIIGRTWGDYGYTF. The CDR3 nucleotides read TGTGCCAGTAGTATAATCGGGCGCACGTGGGGCGACTATGGCTACACCTTC.

V is TRBV30 and J is TRBJ1-6; D not resolved. The ends were cut back, 0 bases at V and 14 bases at J, with 14 bases in the middle. Germline V gene sequence: CDR1 GTSNPN, CDR2 SVGIG (reference sequence). CDR3 size: 13 residues. The CDR3 DNA is TGTGCCTGGAGTGTGAAGGCGTCGGGCACCCTCCACTTT. Its translation is CAWSVKASGTLHF.

The V call is TRBV6-6, the J call TRBJ1-5; perhaps TRBD1 as D (6 bases). V was pared by 0 bases and J by 6 bases, with 15 bases between. CDR1 is MNHNY, CDR2 SVGAGI, per germline (reference sequence). The CDR3 covers 16 residues. The CDR3 reads CASSYSKAGEGQPQHF. The CDR3 bases are TGTGCCAGCAGTTACTCGAAGGCAGGGGAGGGTCAGCCCCAGCATTTT.

The gene calls are TRBV5-1 and TRBJ2-1, with unresolved D. The V and J ends lost 1 base and 0 bases respectively, with 8 bases between them. Germline lookup yields CDR1 SGHRS and CDR2 YFSETQ. The CDR3 has 15 amino acids. The CDR3 loop is CASSLTISSYNEQFF. CDR3 bases: TGCGCCAGCAGCTTGACAATAAGCTCCTACAATGAGCAGTTCTTC.